These 19 T cell receptor beta chains originate from one sample sequenced in a study of post-analysis software for immune sequencing data. Study-wide findings and caveats: Comparison of patients with controls showed five or six TRBV segments more frequent in patients, TRBV5-6, TRBV5-1 and TRBV20-1 among them.

Unique molecular identifiers had been added to the TCR beta cDNA libraries. From the PCR reads, TCRdb called clonotypes with MiXCR, one entry per CDR3 protein. The sample shows about 150,000 distinct CDR3 sequences, 30% of them seen only once. No antigen is known for these receptors. Sample: blood. The origin of the receptors is a girl between 5 and 17 years old with multiple sclerosis.

This clonotype was observed at least ten times. The chain has TRBV20-1 and TRBJ2-1; D not resolved. With 0 bases removed from V and 10 bases from J, the gap between germline ends came to 13 bases. From germline, CDR1 is DFQATT and CDR2 SNEGSKA (reference sequence). The CDR3 is 13 amino acids. The DNA of the CDR3 is TGCAGTGCTAGAGAAAATATAGATCCCGAGCAGTTCTTC. Its translation is CSARENIDPEQFF.

This clonotype was found a few times. The V call is TRBV6-5, the J call TRBJ1-1; D is ambiguous. The V end was cut by 0 bases, the J end by 2 bases, with 4 bases between. CDR1 and CDR2 from the germline V gene are MNHEY and SVGAGI. The CDR3 runs 13 residues. This chain's CDR3 is CASSYSINTEAFF. Here the CDR3 DNA reads TGTGCCAGCAGTTACTCGATTAACACTGAAGCTTTCTTT.

This clonotype has at least ten counts. The CDR3 loop reads CASARADYEQFF. The CDR3 bases are TGTGCCAGCGCACGAGCCGATTATGAGCAGTTCTTC. The chain combines TRBV25-1 with TRBJ2-1; D not certain. The CDR3 is 12 amino acids. The germline V and J ends were trimmed by 8 bases and 8 bases, with 13 bases remaining between them. Germline loops: CDR1 MGHDK, CDR2 SYGVNS.

The CDR3 DNA is TGTGCCAGCAGTCCGTACGGAGGACACCTCCGGATCCAGTTCTTC. It translates to CASSPYGGHLRIQFF. This chain uses TRBV12-3 or TRBV12-4 with TRBJ2-1; perhaps D is TRBD1 or TRBD2 (5 bases each). Trimming stripped 5 bases from V and 13 bases from J, with 24 bases between. The CDR3 contains 15 residues.

The chain links TRBV29-1 to TRBJ2-2; 11 bases map to TRBD2. CDR1 is SQVTM and CDR2 is ANQGSEA in the germline V gene. The length of the CDR3 is 15 residues. The trim removed 4 bases at V and 2 bases at J, leaving 3 bases unmatched. DNA of the CDR3: TGCAGCGTTGGAGGGACTAGCGGCAACACCGGGGAGCTGTTTTTT. It is translated as CSVGGTSGNTGELFF.

This clonotype has a count of ten or more. CDR3 in DNA: TGTGCCAGCAGTTACTCGCCGGGGGGGGCGAATGAGCAGTTCTTC. This sequence encodes CASSYSPGGANEQFF. V usage is TRBV6-5 and J usage is TRBJ2-1, with 8 positions matching TRBD2. Germline CDR1 and CDR2: MNHEY and SVGAGI. The CDR3 is 15 amino acids. The trim removed 0 bases at V and 7 bases at J, leaving 5 bases unmatched.

The chain links TRBV19 to TRBJ1-4; D uncertain. The CDR3 loop spans 14 amino acids. V dropped 7 bases and J dropped 1 base, with 10 bases sitting between them. Germline CDR1 LNHDA, CDR2 SQIVND (reference sequence). As DNA, the CDR3 is TGTGCCAGTAACGAGGGAGAAACTAATGAAAAACTGTTTTTT. Translation gives CASNEGETNEKLFF.

In its sample, this clonotype was seen many times. The chain uses TRBV12-3 or TRBV12-4 and TRBJ2-1; tentatively, D is TRBD1 or TRBD2 (5 bases each). V was trimmed by 8 bases and J by 0 bases, leaving 14 bases between them. The CDR3 runs 15 residues. CDR3 residues: CASGWGWSSYNEQFF. DNA for the CDR3: TGTGCCAGCGGATGGGGGTGGAGCTCCTACAATGAGCAGTTCTTC.

This clonotype was seen at least ten times. The CDR3 DNA reads as TGTGCCAGCAGCGCCGGGAGTAATACGCAGTATTTT. Amino acid sequence: CASSAGSNTQYF. The V gene is TRBV9, the J gene TRBJ2-3; weak D call: TRBD2 (6 bases). The germline gives CDR1 SGDLS, CDR2 YYNGEE. Trimming cost V 3 bases and J 7 bases, with 9 bases left between them. The CDR3 has 12 residues.

As for this clonotype: One base away lies a much larger clone, so this may be a sequencing read error. The chain has TRBV7-2 and TRBJ2-1; D call uncertain. The V end lost 3 bases, the J end lost 5 bases, and 20 bases lay between the germline ends. The CDR3 runs 17 residues. Germline V gene lookup returns CDR1 SGHTA and CDR2 FQGNSA. DNA of the CDR3: TGTGCCAGCAGCTTGCTATGGCGACTGCGCGAAAACAATGAGCAGTTCTTC. Encoded protein: CASSLLWRLRENNEQFF.

This clonotype was picked up many times. The chain employs TRBV7-9 and TRBJ2-4; 11 bases line up with TRBD2. The CDR3 loop spans 17 amino acids. With V trimmed by 0 bases and J by 2 bases, 3 bases remained unmatched. Germline loops: CDR1 SEHNR, CDR2 FQNEAQ (reference sequence). The CDR3 spells CASSLATSGNSKNIQYF. The CDR3, as DNA: TGTGCCAGCAGCTTAGCGACTAGCGGGAATTCCAAAAACATTCAGTACTTC.

The genes are TRBV6-2 or TRBV6-3 and TRBJ2-7; 7 nucleotides agree with TRBD2. The germline gives CDR1 MNHEY, CDR2 SVGEGT. V dropped 6 bases and J dropped 6; count of bases not matched to a gene: 14. The CDR3 extends over 15 amino acids. In DNA form, the CDR3 reads TGTGCCAGCAGCTTGATCCTAGCGGTCCGTGGCGAGCAGTACTTC. Translation gives CASSLILAVRGEQYF.

This clonotype came up a few times. The chain joins TRBV11-2 to TRBJ2-7; tentative D call: TRBD1 (8 bases). CDR1 is SGHAT and CDR2 is FQNNGV in the germline V gene. The CDR3 totals 17 residues. The V and J ends lost 8 bases and 3 bases respectively, with 26 bases between them. The CDR3 reads CASGLPYRGREHYEQYF. For the CDR3, the DNA is TGTGCCAGCGGCCTCCCCTACAGGGGGAGGGAGCACTACGAGCAGTACTTC.

The rearrangement joins TRBV3-1 to TRBJ1-1, with TRBD1 identical over 9 bases. CDR1 LGHDT and CDR2 YNNKEL come from the germline V gene (reference sequence). This CDR3 contains 15 residues. V lost 4 bases and J lost 6; bases outside the gene matches: 9. CDR3 residues: CASSRTTGGRSEAFF. DNA of the CDR3: TGTGCCAGCAGCCGAACGACAGGGGGTAGGTCTGAAGCTTTCTTT.

About this clonotype itself: Possible read error: a much larger clone is one base away. The DNA for the CDR3 is TGCGCCAGCAGCTTGGTGCCCGGACAGGGCAATGAGCAGTACTTC. It specifies CASSLVPGQGNEQYF. The chain links TRBV5-1 to TRBJ2-5; TRBD1 agrees at 8 bases. V lost 0 bases and J lost 11; bases outside the gene matches: 12. Per the germline V gene, CDR1 is SGHRS and CDR2 is YFSETQ. This CDR3 is built from 15 residues.

There are a few counts of this clonotype. The J gene is TRBJ2-1, the V gene TRBV5-6; D is unclear. CDR3 size: 16 residues. The germline CDR1 and CDR2 sequences are SGHDT and YYEEEE. Trimming removed 1 base at V and 0 bases at J, with 11 bases between. The CDR3 DNA follows: TGTGCCAGCAGCTTGTTGGCCAACAGCTCCTACAATGAGCAGTTCTTC. Encoded protein: CASSLLANSSYNEQFF.

This clonotype was found once. This chain uses TRBV29-1 with TRBJ2-5; 9 bases align to TRBD2. The CDR3 extends over 13 amino acids. V lost 6 bases and J lost 5; bases outside the gene matches: 7. In germline, CDR1 is SQVTM, CDR2 ANQGSEA. DNA of the CDR3: TGCAGCGTCCCTCTAGCGGGGTGGGAGACCCAGTACTTC. Protein product: CSVPLAGWETQYF.

As regards this clonotype: At one boundary the junction diverges from the germline segment, which might be a read error. This chain connects TRBV14 to TRBJ2-5, with D unresolved. This CDR3 has 15 residues. Germline CDR1 is SGHDN and CDR2 is FVKESK. The CDR3 nucleotides are TGTGCCAGCAGCCGTCACGGTCTCGTACAAGAGACCCTGTACTTC. Its translation is CASSRHGLVQETLYF.

This clonotype was seen a handful of times. V usage is TRBV5-6 and J usage is TRBJ2-2, with D perhaps TRBD2 (5 bases). This CDR3 contains 15 residues. The germline gives CDR1 SGHDT, CDR2 YYEEEE. Trimming removed 2 bases at V and 1 base at J, with 9 bases between. The CDR3 DNA sequence: TGTGCCAGCAGCTTTGAGACTAAGAACACCGGGGAGCTGTTTTTT. Translation: CASSFETKNTGELFF. Drawing the rest from reference TRBV5-6 and TRBJ2-2, the complete variable domain is DAGVTQSPTHLIKTRGQQVTLRCSPKSGHDTVSWYQQALGQGPQFIFQYYEEEERQRGNFPDRFSGHQFPNYSSELNVNALLLGDSALYLCASSFETKNTGELFFGEGSRLTVL.